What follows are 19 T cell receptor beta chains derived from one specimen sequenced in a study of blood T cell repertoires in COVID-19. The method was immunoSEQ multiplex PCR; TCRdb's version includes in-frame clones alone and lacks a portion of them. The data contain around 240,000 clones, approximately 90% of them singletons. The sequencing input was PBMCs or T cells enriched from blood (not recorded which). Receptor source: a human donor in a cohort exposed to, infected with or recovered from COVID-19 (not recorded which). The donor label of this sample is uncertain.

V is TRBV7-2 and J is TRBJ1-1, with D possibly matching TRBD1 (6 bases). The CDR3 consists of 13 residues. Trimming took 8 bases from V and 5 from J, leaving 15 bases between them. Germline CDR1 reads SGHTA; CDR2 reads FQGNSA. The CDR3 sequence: CASSAPGVTEAFF. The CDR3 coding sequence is TGTGCCAGCTCTGCACCAGGGGTGACTGAAGCTTTCTTT. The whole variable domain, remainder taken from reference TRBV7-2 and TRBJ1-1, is GAGVSQSPSNKVTEKGKDVELRCDPISGHTALYWYRQSLGQGLEFLIYFQGNSAPDKSGLPSDRFSAERTGGSVSTLTIQRTQQEDSAVYLCASSAPGVTEAFFGQGTRLTVV.

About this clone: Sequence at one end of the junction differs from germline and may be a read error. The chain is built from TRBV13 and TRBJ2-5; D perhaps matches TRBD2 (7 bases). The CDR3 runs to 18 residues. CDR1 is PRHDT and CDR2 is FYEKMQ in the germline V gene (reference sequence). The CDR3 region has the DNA TGTGCCAGCAGCTTCGGGCCGCGGGTGGCGGGGGCTCAAGAGGCCCAGTACTTC. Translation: CASSFGPRVAGAQEAQYF.

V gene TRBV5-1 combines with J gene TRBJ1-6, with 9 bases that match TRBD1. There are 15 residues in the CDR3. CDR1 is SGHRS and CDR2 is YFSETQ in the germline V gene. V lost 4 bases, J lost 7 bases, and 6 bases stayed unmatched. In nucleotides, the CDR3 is TGCGCCAGCAGCCGAGGGGACAGGGACAATTCACCCCTCCACTTT. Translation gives CASSRGDRDNSPLHF.

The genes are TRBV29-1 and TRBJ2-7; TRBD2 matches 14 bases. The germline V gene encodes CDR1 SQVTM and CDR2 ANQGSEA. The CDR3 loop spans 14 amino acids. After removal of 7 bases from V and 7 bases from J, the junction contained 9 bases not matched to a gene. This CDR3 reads CSARGTSGGQEQYF. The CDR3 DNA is TGCAGCGCCCGAGGGACTAGCGGGGGCCAAGAGCAGTACTTC.

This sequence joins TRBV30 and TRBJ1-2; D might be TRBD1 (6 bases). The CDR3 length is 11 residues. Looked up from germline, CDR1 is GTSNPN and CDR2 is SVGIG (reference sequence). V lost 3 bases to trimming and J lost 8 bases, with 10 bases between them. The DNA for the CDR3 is TGTGCCTGGAGCGCGGGGGGCGGCTACACCTTC. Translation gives CAWSAGGGYTF.

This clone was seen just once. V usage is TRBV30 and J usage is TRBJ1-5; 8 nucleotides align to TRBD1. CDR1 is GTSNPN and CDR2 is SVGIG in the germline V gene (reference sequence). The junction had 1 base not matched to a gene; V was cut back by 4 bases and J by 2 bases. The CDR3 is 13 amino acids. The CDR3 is CAWKGQGNQPQHF. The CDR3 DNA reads TGTGCCTGGAAGGGACAGGGCAATCAGCCCCAGCATTTT. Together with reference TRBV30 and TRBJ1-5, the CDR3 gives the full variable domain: SQTIHQWPATLVQPVGSPLSLECTVEGTSNPNLYWYRQAAGRGLQLLFYSVGIGQISSEVPQNLSASRPQDRQFILSSKKLLLSDSGFYLCAWKGQGNQPQHFGDGTRLSIL.

The CDR3 bases are TGTGCCATCAGTGGGGGAGAACCTAACTATGGCTACACCTTC. Its translation is CAISGGEPNYGYTF. This chain links TRBV10-3 with TRBJ1-2, with D uncertain. The germline V and J ends were trimmed by 4 bases and 0 bases, with 9 bases remaining between them. CDR3 size: 14 residues. Germline CDR1 and CDR2: ENHRY and SYGVKD.

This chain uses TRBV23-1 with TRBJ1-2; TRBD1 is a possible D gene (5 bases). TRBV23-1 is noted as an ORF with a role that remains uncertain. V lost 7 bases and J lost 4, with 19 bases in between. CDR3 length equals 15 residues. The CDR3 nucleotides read TGCGCCAGCATCACAATAGGCTGTCAGGGCTATGGCTACACCTTC. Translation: CASITIGCQGYGYTF.

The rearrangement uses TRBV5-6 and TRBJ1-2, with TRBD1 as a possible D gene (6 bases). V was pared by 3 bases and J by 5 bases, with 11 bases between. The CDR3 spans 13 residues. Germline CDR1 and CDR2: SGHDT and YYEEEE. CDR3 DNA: TGTGCCAGCAGCTCCGACAGGACATATGGCTACACCTTC. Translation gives CASSSDRTYGYTF.

The CDR3 nucleotides read TGTGCCAGCAGCCAGACACTCGGCACTGAAGCTTTCTTT. As protein: CASSQTLGTEAFF. The chain has TRBV4-2 and TRBJ1-1, with D hard to call. The CDR3 totals 13 residues. CDR1 is LGHNA, CDR2 YNFKEQ, per germline. V gave up 3 bases and J gave up 4 bases, with 9 bases separating them.

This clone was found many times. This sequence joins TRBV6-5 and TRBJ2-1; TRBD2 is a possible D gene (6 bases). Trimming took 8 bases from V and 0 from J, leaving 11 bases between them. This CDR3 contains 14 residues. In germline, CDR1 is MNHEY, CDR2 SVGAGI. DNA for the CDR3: TGTGCCAGCTCGGCGGGGAGCTCCTACAATGAGCAGTTCTTC. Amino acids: CASSAGSSYNEQFF.

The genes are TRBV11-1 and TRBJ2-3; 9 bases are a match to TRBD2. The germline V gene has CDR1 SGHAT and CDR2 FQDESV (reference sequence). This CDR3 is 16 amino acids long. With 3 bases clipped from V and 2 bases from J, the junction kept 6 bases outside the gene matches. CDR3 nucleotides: TGTGCCAGCAGCTTCAGTCTAGCGGGGTACACAGATACGCAGTATTTT. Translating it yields CASSFSLAGYTDTQYF.

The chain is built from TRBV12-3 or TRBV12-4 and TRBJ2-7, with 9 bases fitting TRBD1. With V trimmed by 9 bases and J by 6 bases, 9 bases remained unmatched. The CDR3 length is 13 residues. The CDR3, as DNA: TGTGCCAGTAGCCGGGACAGGGAGTCCGAGCAGTACTTC. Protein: CASSRDRESEQYF.

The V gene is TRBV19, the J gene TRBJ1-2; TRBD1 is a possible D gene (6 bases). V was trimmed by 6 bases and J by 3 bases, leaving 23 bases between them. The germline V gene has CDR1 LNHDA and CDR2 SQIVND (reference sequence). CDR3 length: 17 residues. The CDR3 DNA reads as TGTGCCAGTAGACGCCCGGGACAACGCTCCTCCTACTATGGCTACACCTTC. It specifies CASRRPGQRSSYYGYTF.

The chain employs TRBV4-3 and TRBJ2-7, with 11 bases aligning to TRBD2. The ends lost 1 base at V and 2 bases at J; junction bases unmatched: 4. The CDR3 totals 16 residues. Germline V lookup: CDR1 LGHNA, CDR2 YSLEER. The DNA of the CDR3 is TGCGCCAGCAGCCAAGTTGCTAGCGGGGGGACCTACGAGCAGTACTTC. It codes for CASSQVASGGTYEQYF.

CDR3 sequence: CASSLGAGSSYEQYF. The CDR3 DNA is TGCGCCAGCAGCTTGGGCGCGGGATCCTCCTACGAGCAGTACTTC. V usage is TRBV5-1 and J usage is TRBJ2-7; a weak D match, TRBD2 (6 bases). The CDR3 loop spans 15 amino acids. Trimming took 0 bases from V and 0 from J, leaving 10 bases between them. From germline, CDR1 is SGHRS and CDR2 YFSETQ.

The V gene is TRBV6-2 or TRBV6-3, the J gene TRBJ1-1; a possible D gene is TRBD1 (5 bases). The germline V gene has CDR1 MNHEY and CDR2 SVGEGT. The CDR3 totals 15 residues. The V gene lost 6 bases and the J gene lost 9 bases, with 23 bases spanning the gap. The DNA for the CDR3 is TGTGCCAGCAGCCAGAATACAGGACCGAGTCGGAAAGCTTTCTTT. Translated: CASSQNTGPSRKAFF.

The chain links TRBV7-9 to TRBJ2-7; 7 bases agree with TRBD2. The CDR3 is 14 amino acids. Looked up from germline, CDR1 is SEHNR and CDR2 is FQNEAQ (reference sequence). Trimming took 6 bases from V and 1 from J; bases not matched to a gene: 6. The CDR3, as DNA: TGTGCCAGCAGTCCCAGCGGGGTGTCCTACGAGCAGTACTTC. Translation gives CASSPSGVSYEQYF. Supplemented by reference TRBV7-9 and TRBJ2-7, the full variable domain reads DTGVSQNPRHKITKRGQNVTFRCDPISEHNRLYWYRQTLGQGPEFLTYFQNEAQLEKSRLLSDRFSAERPKGSFSTLEIQRTEQGDSAMYLCASSPSGVSYEQYFGPGTRLTVT.

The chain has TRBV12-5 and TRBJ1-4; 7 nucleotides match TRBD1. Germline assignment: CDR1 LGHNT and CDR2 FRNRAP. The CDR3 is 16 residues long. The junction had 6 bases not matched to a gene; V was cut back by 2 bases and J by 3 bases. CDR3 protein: CASGLYVGTANEKLFF. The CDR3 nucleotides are TGTGCTAGTGGTTTGTACGTAGGGACAGCTAATGAAAAACTGTTTTTT.